The TCR beta chain described here comes from a study of molecular identifiers for immune sequencing clone quantification. Points from the study as a whole: Spiked Jurkat TCR RNA equivalent to one cell reportedly surfaced among approximately 990,000 naive cells.

Sorting defined naive CD8 T cells as CD8+CD4-CCR7+CD45RA+. The authors built bulk TCR libraries by previously described methods with listed TCR primers. TCRdb redid the calling of the PCR reads with MiXCR, one entry per CDR3 protein. The sample includes about half a million distinct CDR3 sequences, around 23% of them seen just once. J was trimmed by 8 bases and V by 3 bases; bases with no gene match: 7. Germline V lookup: CDR1 MRHNA, CDR2 SNTAGT. CDR3 size: 15 residues. In regard to this clonotype: The antigen remains unidentified.

The TCR sequence derives from a human donor in good health. Some libraries in this study had Jurkat cell RNA spiked in. The sequencing input was naive CD8+ T cells from blood, with Jurkat cell RNA spiked in. Described subset: FACS-sorted CD8+CD4-CCR7+CD45RA+ naive T cells. The V gene is TRBV6-4, the J gene TRBJ2-1, with 10 positions matching TRBD2. DNA for the CDR3: TGTGCCAGCAGTGAATCTAGCGGGAGTGTGTATGAGCAGTTCTTC. Its translation: CASSESSGSVYEQFF.